A selection of T cell receptor beta chains follows, all from one sample in a study of control samples from healthy donors and cancer patients. The method was immunoSEQ multiplex PCR; TCRdb's version includes in-frame clones alone and lacks a portion of them. The table has under 150,000 clones, 92% seen once; the top ten hold about 11%. Sequenced sample: blood. The source is a man aged 30 to 39 in good health. CDR3s include the opening cysteine and the closing phenylalanine or tryptophan. The D gene is left open where the match is weak. Clone sizes are given selectively: once, few, many, or a class where the clone is expanded.

CDR3aa: CASSEVPGMGQPQHF
CDR3nt: TGCGCCAGCAGCGAGGTCCCGGGGATGGGTCAGCCCCAGCATTTT
len: 15
d_gene: -
abundance: -
j_gene: TRBJ1-5
v_gene: TRBV5-1

CDR3aa: CASSGNLGTEAFF
CDR3nt: TGTGCCAGCTCAGGGAATTTGGGCACTGAAGCTTTCTTT
len: 13
d_gene: -
abundance: -
j_gene: TRBJ1-1
v_gene: TRBV18

CDR3aa: CASSRQGRETQYF
CDR3nt: TGTGCCAGCAGCCGACAGGGCCGCGAGACCCAGTACTTC
len: 13
d_gene: TRBD1
abundance: -
j_gene: TRBJ2-5
v_gene: TRBV5-8

CDR3aa: CASSNRGGYNEQFF
CDR3nt: TGTGCCAGCTCAAACAGGGGGGGCTACAATGAGCAGTTCTTC
len: 14
d_gene: -
abundance: -
j_gene: TRBJ2-1
v_gene: TRBV28

CDR3aa: CASSERIGTENSPLHF
CDR3nt: TGTGCCAGCAGTGAAAGAATCGGGACAGAAAATTCACCCCTCCACTTT
len: 16
d_gene: TRBD1
abundance: -
j_gene: TRBJ1-6
v_gene: TRBV6-1

CDR3aa: CSAGEGGQPQHF
CDR3nt: TGCAGCGCTGGGGAGGGTGGACAGCCCCAGCATTTT
len: 12
d_gene: -
abundance: -
j_gene: TRBJ1-5
v_gene: TRBV29-1

CDR3aa: CASSPGLATDTQYF
CDR3nt: TGTGCCAGTAGCCCGGGACTAGCAACGGATACGCAGTATTTT
len: 14
d_gene: TRBD2
abundance: -
j_gene: TRBJ2-3
v_gene: TRBV7-3

CDR3aa: CASSYSRGQGNTEAFF
CDR3nt: TGTGCCAGCAGTTACTCAAGGGGACAGGGGAACACTGAAGCTTTCTTT
len: 16
d_gene: TRBD1
abundance: -
j_gene: TRBJ1-1
v_gene: TRBV6-6

CDR3aa: CASSQEGTSGRMDEQFF
CDR3nt: TGCGCCAGCAGCCAAGAAGGGACTAGCGGGAGGATGGATGAGCAGTTCTTC
len: 17
d_gene: TRBD2
abundance: -
j_gene: TRBJ2-1
v_gene: TRBV4-1

CDR3aa: CASSSGQGITDTQYF
CDR3nt: TGTGCCAGCAGCTCCGGACAGGGAATCACAGATACGCAGTATTTT
len: 15
d_gene: TRBD1
abundance: medium-sized
j_gene: TRBJ2-3
v_gene: TRBV5-6

CDR3aa: CASSMKGDTEAFF
CDR3nt: TGTGCCAGTAGTATGAAGGGGGACACTGAAGCTTTCTTT
len: 13
d_gene: -
abundance: -
j_gene: TRBJ1-1
v_gene: TRBV19

CDR3aa: CASSFPPGTGGVADTQYF
CDR3nt: TGTGCCAGCAGCTTTCCCCCGGGGACAGGGGGGGTAGCAGATACGCAGTATTTT
len: 18
d_gene: TRBD1
abundance: -
j_gene: TRBJ2-3
v_gene: TRBV2

CDR3aa: CASSVIQGGGSQPQHF
CDR3nt: TGTGCCAGTAGTGTTATACAGGGCGGGGGAAGTCAGCCCCAGCATTTT
len: 16
d_gene: -
abundance: few
j_gene: TRBJ1-5
v_gene: TRBV19

CDR3aa: CASSIRGTGSFYEQYF
CDR3nt: TGTGCCAGTAGTATTAGAGGGACAGGGTCATTCTACGAGCAGTACTTC
len: 16
d_gene: TRBD1
abundance: few
j_gene: TRBJ2-7
v_gene: TRBV19

CDR3aa: CASSLDRRNTEAFF
CDR3nt: TGTGCCAGCAGCTTGGATCGCAGGAACACTGAAGCTTTCTTT
len: 14
d_gene: -
abundance: -
j_gene: TRBJ1-1
v_gene: TRBV5-4

CDR3aa: CATSRETGWGTEAFF
CDR3nt: TGTGCCACCAGCAGAGAGACAGGGTGGGGAACTGAAGCTTTCTTT
len: 15
d_gene: TRBD1
abundance: -
j_gene: TRBJ1-1
v_gene: TRBV15

CDR3aa: CASSFGRGQETQYF
CDR3nt: TGTGCCAGCAGCTTCGGGCGGGGACAAGAGACCCAGTACTTC
len: 14
d_gene: -
abundance: -
j_gene: TRBJ2-5
v_gene: TRBV7-2

CDR3aa: CASSFRSGGEQFF
CDR3nt: TGTGCCAGCAGTTTTAGGTCTGGGGGTGAGCAGTTCTTC
len: 13
d_gene: -
abundance: -
j_gene: TRBJ2-1
v_gene: TRBV28

CDR3aa: CASRAILKDPEAFF
CDR3nt: TGCGCCAGCAGAGCCATTTTAAAAGACCCTGAAGCTTTCTTT
len: 14
d_gene: -
abundance: few
j_gene: TRBJ1-1
v_gene: TRBV4-1

CDR3aa: CASSSTRKNTGELFF
CDR3nt: TGTGCCAGCAGTTCCACGAGAAAGAACACCGGGGAGCTGTTTTTT
len: 15
d_gene: -
abundance: -
j_gene: TRBJ2-2
v_gene: TRBV6-5

CDR3aa: CASSPPGRLSGELFF
CDR3nt: TGTGCCAGCTCACCACCTGGGCGGTTGTCCGGGGAGCTGTTTTTT
len: 15
d_gene: -
abundance: few
j_gene: TRBJ2-2
v_gene: TRBV18

CDR3aa: CASSLLAGGELFF
CDR3nt: TGTGCCAGCAGTCTTCTAGCGGGCGGGGAGCTGTTTTTT
len: 13
d_gene: TRBD2
abundance: -
j_gene: TRBJ2-2
v_gene: TRBV2

CDR3aa: CASSLGAGGMYNEQFF
CDR3nt: TGTGCCAGCAGCTTAGGGGCGGGAGGGATGTACAATGAGCAGTTCTTC
len: 16
d_gene: TRBD2
abundance: -
j_gene: TRBJ2-1
v_gene: TRBV7-2

CDR3aa: CASSGGTGGGQPQHF
CDR3nt: TGCGCCAGCAGTGGAGGGACAGGGGGAGGGCAGCCCCAGCATTTT
len: 15
d_gene: TRBD1
abundance: -
j_gene: TRBJ1-5
v_gene: TRBV10-2

CDR3aa: CASSVVGGSPGELFF
CDR3nt: TGTGCCAGCAGCGTAGTGGGGGGCTCCCCCGGGGAGCTGTTTTTT
len: 15
d_gene: -
abundance: -
j_gene: TRBJ2-2
v_gene: TRBV9